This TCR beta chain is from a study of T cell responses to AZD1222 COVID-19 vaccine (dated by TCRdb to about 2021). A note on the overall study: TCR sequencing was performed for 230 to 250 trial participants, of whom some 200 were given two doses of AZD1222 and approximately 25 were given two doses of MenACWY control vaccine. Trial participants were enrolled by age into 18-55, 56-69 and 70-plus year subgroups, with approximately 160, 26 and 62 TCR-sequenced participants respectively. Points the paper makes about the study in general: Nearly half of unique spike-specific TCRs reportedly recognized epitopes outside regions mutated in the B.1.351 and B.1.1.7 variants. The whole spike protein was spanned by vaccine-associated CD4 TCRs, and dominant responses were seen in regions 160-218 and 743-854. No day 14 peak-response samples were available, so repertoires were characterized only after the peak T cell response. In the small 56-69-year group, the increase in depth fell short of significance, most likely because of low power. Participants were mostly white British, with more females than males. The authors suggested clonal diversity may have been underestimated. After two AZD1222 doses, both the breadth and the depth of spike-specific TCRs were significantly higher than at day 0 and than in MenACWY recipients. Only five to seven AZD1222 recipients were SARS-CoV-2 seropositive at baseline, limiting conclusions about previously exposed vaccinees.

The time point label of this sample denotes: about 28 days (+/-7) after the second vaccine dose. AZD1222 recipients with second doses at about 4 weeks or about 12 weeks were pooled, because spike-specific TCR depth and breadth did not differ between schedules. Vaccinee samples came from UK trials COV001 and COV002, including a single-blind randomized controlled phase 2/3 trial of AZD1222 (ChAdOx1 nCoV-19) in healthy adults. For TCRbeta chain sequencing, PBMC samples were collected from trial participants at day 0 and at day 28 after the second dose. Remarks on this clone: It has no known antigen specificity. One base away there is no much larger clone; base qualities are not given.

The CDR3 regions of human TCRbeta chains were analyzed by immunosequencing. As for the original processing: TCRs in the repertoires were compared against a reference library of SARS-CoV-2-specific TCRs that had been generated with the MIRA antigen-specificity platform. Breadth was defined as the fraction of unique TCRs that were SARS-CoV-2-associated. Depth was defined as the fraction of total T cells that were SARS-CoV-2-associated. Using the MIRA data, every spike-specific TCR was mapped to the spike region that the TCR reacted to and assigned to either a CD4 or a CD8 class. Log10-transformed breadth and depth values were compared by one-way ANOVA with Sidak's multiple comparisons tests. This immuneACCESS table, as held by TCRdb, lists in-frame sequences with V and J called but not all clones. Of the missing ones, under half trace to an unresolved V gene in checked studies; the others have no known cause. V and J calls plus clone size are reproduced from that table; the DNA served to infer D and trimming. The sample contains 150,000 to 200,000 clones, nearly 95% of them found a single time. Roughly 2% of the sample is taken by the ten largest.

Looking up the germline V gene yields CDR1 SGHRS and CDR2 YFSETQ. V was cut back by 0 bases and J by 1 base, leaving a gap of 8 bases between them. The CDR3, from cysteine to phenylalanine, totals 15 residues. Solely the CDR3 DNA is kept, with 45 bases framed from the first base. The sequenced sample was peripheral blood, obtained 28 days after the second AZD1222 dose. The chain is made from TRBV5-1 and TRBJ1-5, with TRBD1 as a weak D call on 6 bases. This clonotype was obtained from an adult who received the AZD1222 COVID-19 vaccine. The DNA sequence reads TGCGCCAGCAGCTTGGCAGGGGAGAGCAATCAGCCCCAGCATTTT. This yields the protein CASSLAGESNQPQHF. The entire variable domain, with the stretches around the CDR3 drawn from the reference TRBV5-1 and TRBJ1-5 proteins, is KAGVTQTPRYLIKTRGQQVTLSCSPISGHRSVSWYQQTPGQGLQFLFEYFSETQRNKGNFPGRFSGRQFSNSRSEMNVSTLELGDSALYLCASSLAGESNQPQHFGDGTRLSIL.